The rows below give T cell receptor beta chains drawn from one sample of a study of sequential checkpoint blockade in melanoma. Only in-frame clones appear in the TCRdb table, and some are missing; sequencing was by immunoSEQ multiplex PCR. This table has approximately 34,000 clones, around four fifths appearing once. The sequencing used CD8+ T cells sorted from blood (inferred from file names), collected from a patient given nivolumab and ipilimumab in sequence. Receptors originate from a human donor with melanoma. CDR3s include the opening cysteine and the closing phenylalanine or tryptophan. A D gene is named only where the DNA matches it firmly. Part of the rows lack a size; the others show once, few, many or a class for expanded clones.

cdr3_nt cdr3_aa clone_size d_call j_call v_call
TGTGCCAGCCAATCCCTGGGACAGGGCGAAGATACGCAGTATTTT CASQSLGQGEDTQYF once TRBD1 TRBJ2-3 TRBV27
TGTGCCAGCAGTTTGCGGGTAGCGGGGGGCCAAGAGACCCAGTACTTC CASSLRVAGGQETQYF - TRBD2 TRBJ2-5 TRBV27
TGTGCCAGCAGCTTACGAGGAAACACTGAAGCTTTCTTT CASSLRGNTEAFF - - TRBJ1-1 TRBV27
TGTGCCAGCAGTGAACGTGGCAGGACTGACACTGAAGCTTTCTTT CASSERGRTDTEAFF - - TRBJ1-1 TRBV25-1
TGTGCCAGCAGCTTACCGGCGGGAGGTCTCAATGAGCAGTTCTTC CASSLPAGGLNEQFF - TRBD2 TRBJ2-1 TRBV7-9
TGCGCCAGCAGTCAACCAGAGACAGGGGGCTACGAGCAGTACTTC CASSQPETGGYEQYF - TRBD1 TRBJ2-7 TRBV23-1
TGTGCCAGCAGCTACCGGGACATGAACTACAATGAGCAGTTCTTC CASSYRDMNYNEQFF - - TRBJ2-1 TRBV7-9
TGTGCCAGCAGCTTATCAGAGGGCGCAGATACGCAGTATTTT CASSLSEGADTQYF - - TRBJ2-3 TRBV4-2
TGTGCCAGTAGTATAGGGGGGGGTGGTCCGGCCAATGAGCAGTTCTTC CASSIGGGGPANEQFF - TRBD2 TRBJ2-1 TRBV19
TGTGCCAGCAGTAAAACTAAACCAGGGGGCGTATACGAGCAGTACTTC CASSKTKPGGVYEQYF - TRBD1 TRBJ2-7 TRBV28
TGTGCCAGCAGTTTAGACATGACCTACGAGCAGTACTTC CASSLDMTYEQYF - - TRBJ2-7 TRBV27
TGTGCCAGCAGTTACCAGTCCGTATCCTACGAGCAGTACTTC CASSYQSVSYEQYF - - TRBJ2-7 TRBV6-5
TGTGCCTGGAGTTTGGGACAGGCTAATCAGCCCCAGCATTTT CAWSLGQANQPQHF once TRBD1 TRBJ1-5 TRBV30
TGTGCCAGCACCGCAGGCTCGCCTCGCGAGCAGTACTTC CASTAGSPREQYF - - TRBJ2-7 TRBV28
TGTGCCAGCAGCTTAAATATACAAATCTACGAGCAGTACTTC CASSLNIQIYEQYF - - TRBJ2-7 TRBV11-3
TGTGCCAGCGGGCAGGTCTCTGGAAACACCATATATTTT CASGQVSGNTIYF few - TRBJ1-3 TRBV7-9
TGTGCCTGGATTCCACTTGATGAAGCTTTCTTT CAWIPLDEAFF once - TRBJ1-1 TRBV30
TGCGCCAGCAATTACCGGGGATCGAACACTGAAGCTTTCTTT CASNYRGSNTEAFF - - TRBJ1-1 TRBV4-1
TGCACCAGCAGCCCCCCCCAGGGGCAGGGAAGGAGCACAGATACGCAGTATTTT CTSSPPQGQGRSTDTQYF - - TRBJ2-3 TRBV1
TGTGCCAGCCAGGGGCAGGGGGCGCGTAGCTACACCTTC CASQGQGARSYTF - - TRBJ1-2 TRBV21-1
TGTGCCAGCAGCTTGTTGGGGCTAGGCAAAAACATTCAGTACTTC CASSLLGLGKNIQYF - - TRBJ2-4 TRBV13
TGTGCCAGCACCCGAGTGGGGCCGAGAGACGAGCAGTACTTC CASTRVGPRDEQYF - - TRBJ2-7 TRBV2